A single T cell receptor beta chain is shown here with its context. The data stem from a study of blood T cell repertoires in COVID-19. Germline trimming cut 4 bases from V and 6 bases from J; bases unmatched to any gene: 8. The germline gives CDR1 SGHRS, CDR2 YFSETQ. The CDR3 is made up of 15 amino acids. Here immunoSEQ multiplex PCR was the method, and the copy in TCRdb shows in-frame clones only, minus some. The profile covers roughly 240,000 clones, with almost 85% appearing a single time and 9.1% taken by the ten largest. The V and J genes are TRBV5-1 and TRBJ1-2; 11 nucleotides agree with TRBD1. Sequenced: PBMCs or T cells enriched from blood (not recorded which). The receptor was isolated from a woman aged 45-65 years with acute COVID-19. CDR3 in DNA: TGCGCCAGCAGCACTCGACCGGGACAGGGGGATGGCTACACCTTC. This codes for CASSTRPGQGDGYTF.